The present entry profiles one T cell receptor beta chain with its context. The antigen remains unidentified. This specimen comes from a study of cytomegalovirus exposure and HLA in healthy donors. This CDR3 is 16 amino acids long. Trimming shortened V by 7 bases and J by 9 bases, and 23 bases separated the two germline ends. Germline assignment: CDR1 SGHDT and CDR2 YYEEEE. Findings and caveats of the study: Most TCR beta V segments were productive about 90% or about 30% of the time in an earlier analysis. It was reportedly the case that the classifier diagnosed cytomegalovirus status with high specificity and sensitivity.

PCR used 60 Vbeta primers and 13 Jbeta primers. The assay was immunoSEQ multiplex PCR, and TCRdb's table has in-frame clones only and misses some. The sample consists of about 200,000 clones, approximately 80% of them appearing once. Sequencing was performed on PBMCs. The V gene is TRBV5-6, the J gene TRBJ1-6, with D maybe TRBD1 (6 bases). The clonotype originates from a girl aged 5-17 years in good health and CMV-seronegative. The CDR3 loop is CASGLRGFELGSPLHF. The CDR3 DNA follows: TGTGCCAGCGGACTCAGGGGTTTTGAACTTGGTTCACCCCTCCACTTT.